This T cell receptor beta chain is drawn from a study of blood T cell repertoires in COVID-19. Study summary: Samples representing acute and convalescent COVID-19 were sourced from the United States, Italy and Spain. PBMCs, B-cell-depleted T cells, or T cells were the source of the cDNA or gDNA that made up the material.

With V trimmed by 2 bases and J by 5 bases, 2 bases remained unmatched. CDR1 GTSNPN and CDR2 SVGIG come from the germline V gene (reference sequence). The CDR3 contains 14 residues. In the original processing: Reference gene primer amplification gave estimated nucleated cell counts. This table comes from immunoSEQ multiplex PCR, and its TCRdb copy is limited to in-frame clones, with some not included. For V, J and clone size, that table is used; D and trimming come from the DNA. The sample lists under 300,000 clones, around 80% occurring once. Sequencing used peripheral blood. V and J are TRBV30 and TRBJ2-1; 11 positions match TRBD2. This receptor was identified in a man older than 75 with acute or convalescent COVID-19. The CDR3 nucleotides are TGTGCCTGGAGTCTACTAGCGGGAGACAATGAGCAGTTCTTC. Translating gives CAWSLLAGDNEQFF. Combining the CDR3 with reference TRBV30 and TRBJ2-1 gives the whole variable domain SQTIHQWPATLVQPVGSPLSLECTVEGTSNPNLYWYRQAAGRGLQLLFYSVGIGQISSEVPQNLSASRPQDRQFILSSKKLLLSDSGFYLCAWSLLAGDNEQFFGPGTRLTVL.